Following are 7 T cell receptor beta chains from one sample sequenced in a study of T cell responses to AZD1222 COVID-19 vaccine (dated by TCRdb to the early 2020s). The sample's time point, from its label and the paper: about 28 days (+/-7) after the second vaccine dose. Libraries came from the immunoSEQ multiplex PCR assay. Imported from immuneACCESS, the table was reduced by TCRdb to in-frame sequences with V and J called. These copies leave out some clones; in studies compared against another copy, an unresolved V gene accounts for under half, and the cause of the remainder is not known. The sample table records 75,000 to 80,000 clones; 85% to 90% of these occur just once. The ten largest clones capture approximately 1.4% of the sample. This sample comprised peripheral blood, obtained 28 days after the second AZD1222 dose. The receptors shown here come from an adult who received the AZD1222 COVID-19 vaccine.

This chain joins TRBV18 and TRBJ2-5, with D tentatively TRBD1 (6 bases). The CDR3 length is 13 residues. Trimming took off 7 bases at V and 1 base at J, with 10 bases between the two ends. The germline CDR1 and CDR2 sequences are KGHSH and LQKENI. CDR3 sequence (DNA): TGTGCCAGCTTCTGGACAGCCCAAGAGACCCAGTACTTC. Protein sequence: CASFWTAQETQYF. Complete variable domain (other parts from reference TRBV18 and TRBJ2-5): NAGVMQNPRHLVRRRGQEARLRCSPMKGHSHVYWYRQLPEEGLKFMVYLQKENIIDESGMPKERFSAEFPKEGPSILRIQQVVRGDSAAYFCASFWTAQETQYFGPGTRLLVL.

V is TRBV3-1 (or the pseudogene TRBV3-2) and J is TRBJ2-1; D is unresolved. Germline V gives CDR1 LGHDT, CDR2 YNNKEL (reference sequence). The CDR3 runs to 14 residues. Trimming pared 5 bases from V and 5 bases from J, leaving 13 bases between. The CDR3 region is CASSCVHPDNEQFF. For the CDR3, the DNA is TGTGCCAGCAGCTGCGTTCATCCCGACAATGAGCAGTTCTTC.

CDR3 region: CASSYGPFSPLHF. The CDR3 bases are TGTGCCAGCAGTTACGGGCCTTTTTCACCCCTCCACTTT. This sequence joins TRBV6-5 and TRBJ1-6; no firm D call. Germline CDR1 is MNHEY and CDR2 is SVGAGI. The germline V and J ends were trimmed by 2 bases and 9 bases, with 8 bases remaining between them. This CDR3 comprises 13 residues.

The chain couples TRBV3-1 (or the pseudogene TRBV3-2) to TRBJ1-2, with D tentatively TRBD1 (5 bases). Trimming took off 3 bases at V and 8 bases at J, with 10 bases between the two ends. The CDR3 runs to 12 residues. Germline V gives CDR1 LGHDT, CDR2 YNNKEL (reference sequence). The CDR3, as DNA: TGTGCCAGCAGCCACAGGGCGAGCGGCTACACCTTC. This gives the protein CASSHRASGYTF.

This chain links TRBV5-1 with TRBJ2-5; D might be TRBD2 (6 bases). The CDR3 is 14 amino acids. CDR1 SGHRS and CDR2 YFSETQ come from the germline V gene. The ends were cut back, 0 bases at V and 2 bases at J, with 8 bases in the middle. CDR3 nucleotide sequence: TGCGCCAGCAGCTTGGGGAGGGGTCAAGAGACCCAGTACTTC. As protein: CASSLGRGQETQYF.

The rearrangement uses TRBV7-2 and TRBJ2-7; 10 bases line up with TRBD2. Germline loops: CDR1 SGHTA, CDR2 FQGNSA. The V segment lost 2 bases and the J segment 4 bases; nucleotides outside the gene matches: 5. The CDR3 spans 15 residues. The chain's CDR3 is CASSLPVTSGYEQYF. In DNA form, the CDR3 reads TGTGCCAGCAGCTTACCTGTGACTAGCGGGTACGAGCAGTACTTC.

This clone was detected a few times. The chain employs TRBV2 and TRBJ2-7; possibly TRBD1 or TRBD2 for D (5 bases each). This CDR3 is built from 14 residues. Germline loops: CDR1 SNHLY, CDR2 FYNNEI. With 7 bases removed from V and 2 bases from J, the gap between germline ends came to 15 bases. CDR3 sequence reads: CASNGVRGPYEQYF. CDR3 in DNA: TGTGCCAGCAATGGGGTCCGGGGACCCTACGAGCAGTACTTC.